Presented here are 10 T cell receptor beta chains from one specimen sequenced in a study of cytomegalovirus exposure and HLA in healthy donors. The primer mix had 60 Vbeta and 13 Jbeta primers. Clones were read by immunoSEQ multiplex PCR, and TCRdb kept only the in-frame ones, dropping some. Of 200,000 to 250,000 clones in the sample, around 80% were seen once. The sample was PBMCs. These receptors all stem from a man between 18 and 29 years old in good health and CMV-seronegative.

The chain uses TRBV19 and TRBJ2-1; TRBD2 agrees at 7 bases. The V segment lost 0 bases and the J segment 6 bases; nucleotides outside the gene matches: 5. The germline V gene encodes CDR1 LNHDA and CDR2 SQIVND (reference sequence). The CDR3 is made up of 15 amino acids. This chain's CDR3 is CASSIDAGAGNEQFF. CDR3 nucleotide sequence: TGTGCCAGTAGTATAGACGCGGGAGCGGGCAATGAGCAGTTCTTC.

The CDR3 is CASSGGPASYNEQFF. The CDR3 nucleotides are TGCGCCAGCAGCGGGGGACCGGCCAGCTACAATGAGCAGTTCTTC. The chain joins TRBV10-1 to TRBJ2-1, with D perhaps matching TRBD2 (6 bases). Looked up from germline, CDR1 is WNHNN and CDR2 is SYGVQD (reference sequence). The CDR3 sequence is 15 residues long. The germline V and J ends were trimmed by 6 bases and 3 bases, with 15 bases remaining between them.

The chain has TRBV5-4 and TRBJ1-2, with no clear D. Per germline, CDR1 SGHNT and CDR2 YYREEE (reference sequence). V dropped 0 bases and J dropped 4 bases, with 7 bases sitting between them. This CDR3 has 13 residues. The DNA for the CDR3 is TGTGCCAGCAGCTTGGCCGCTAGCTATGGCTACACCTTC. It codes for CASSLAASYGYTF.

This clone appeared a single time. The genes are TRBV2 and TRBJ1-5, with 7 bases fitting TRBD1. CDR1 and CDR2 from the germline V gene are SNHLY and FYNNEI. The V segment lost 6 bases and the J segment 7 bases; nucleotides outside the gene matches: 6. This CDR3 contains 13 residues. This CDR3 is CASRAGGWQPQHF. The CDR3 DNA follows: TGTGCCAGCAGGGCAGGGGGGTGGCAGCCCCAGCATTTT.

The chain employs TRBV7-8 and TRBJ1-1, with 8 bases aligning to TRBD1. Germline CDR1 SGHVS, CDR2 FQNEAQ. The CDR3 loop spans 17 amino acids. Trimming at V came to 1 base and at J to 1 base, leaving 8 bases not matched to a gene. CDR3 DNA sequence: TGTGCCAGCAGCTTAGTCCAGGGGGCAGGGTGGAACACTGAAGCTTTCTTT. Its protein is CASSLVQGAGWNTEAFF. The full variable domain, in which reference TRBV7-8 and TRBJ1-1 provide the parts outside the CDR3, is GAGVSQSPRYKVAKRGQDVALRCDPISGHVSLFWYQQALGQGPEFLTYFQNEAQLDKSGLPSDRFFAERPEGSVSTLKIQRTQQEDSAVYLCASSLVQGAGWNTEAFFGQGTRLTVV.

This chain joins TRBV19 and TRBJ1-1, with D possibly TRBD1 on 6 matching bases. This CDR3 comprises 14 residues. V lost 10 bases and J lost 5, with 20 bases in between. Germline loops: CDR1 LNHDA, CDR2 SQIVND (reference sequence). In DNA, the CDR3 is TGTGCCACCCAACGGGCTGGGGGCGTAACTGAAGCTTTCTTT. It codes for CATQRAGGVTEAFF.

In this sample, this clone turned up a few times. The rearrangement links TRBV19 to TRBJ2-7; 12 bases are shared with TRBD2. Trimming removed 5 bases from V and 3 bases from J; junction bases left unmatched: 5. Per germline, CDR1 LNHDA and CDR2 SQIVND (reference sequence). There are 15 residues in the CDR3. The CDR3 coding sequence is TGTGCCAGTAGTGTTGGGACTAGCGGGTTCTACGAGCAGTACTTC. It is translated as CASSVGTSGFYEQYF.

The rearrangement uses TRBV6-1 and TRBJ2-1, with a tentative D call TRBD2 (6 bases). Trimming removed 3 bases at V and 3 bases at J, with 12 bases between. Germline V lookup: CDR1 MNHNS, CDR2 SASEGT. CDR3 length: 15 residues. CDR3 nucleotides: TGTGCCAGCAGTGACCACAGCGGGCGCTACAATGAGCAGTTCTTC. Its translation is CASSDHSGRYNEQFF.

V usage is TRBV5-1 and J usage is TRBJ2-6; no clear D gene. Looked up from germline, CDR1 is SGHRS and CDR2 is YFSETQ. V was trimmed by 0 bases and J by 0 bases, leaving 10 bases between them. The CDR3 totals 17 residues. The CDR3 bases are TGCGCCAGCAGCTTGGTAGCCAGCAACTCTGGGGCCAACGTCCTGACTTTC. Translating gives CASSLVASNSGANVLTF.

This clone was detected once. CDR3 coding DNA: TGTGCCAGTAGTAGGGGGGACAGTTACAATGAGCAGTTCTTC. It codes for CASSRGDSYNEQFF. The chain combines TRBV19 with TRBJ2-1; D is possibly TRBD1 (7 bases). The CDR3 runs 14 residues. Germline V gene data show CDR1 as LNHDA and CDR2 as SQIVND (reference sequence). V dropped 4 bases and J dropped 4 bases, with 11 bases sitting between them.